The 18 T cell receptor beta chains presented below share a single source sample, sequenced in a study of blood T cell repertoires in COVID-19. Produced via immunoSEQ multiplex PCR; TCRdb's table is partial and in-frame only. The table shows about 320,000 clones, with just over 85% occurring only once. The sample was PBMCs or T cells enriched from blood (not recorded which). Every receptor here comes from a young woman who had recovered from COVID-19.

The chain combines TRBV4-2 with TRBJ2-3; 8 bases match TRBD2. Per the germline V gene, CDR1 is LGHNA and CDR2 is YNFKEQ. After removal of 1 base from V and 4 bases from J, the junction contained 7 bases not matched to a gene. The CDR3 spans 16 residues. As DNA, the CDR3 is TGTGCCAGCAGCCAAGGGGCACTAGCGGTGGCAGATACGCAGTATTTT. Encoded protein: CASSQGALAVADTQYF.

This sequence joins TRBV20-1 and TRBJ1-3; the match to TRBD1 covers 7 bases. Unmatched junction bases numbered 2, after V lost 3 bases and J lost 0 bases. This CDR3 has 14 amino acids. Looked up from germline, CDR1 is DFQATT and CDR2 is SNEGSKA (reference sequence). Here the CDR3 DNA reads TGCAGTGCTAGTCGGGACAGCTCTGGAAACACCATATATTTT. Its protein is CSASRDSSGNTIYF.

The gene calls are TRBV9 and TRBJ2-1, with D possibly matching TRBD2 (6 bases). The CDR3 is 15 amino acids. The V and J ends lost 4 bases and 9 bases respectively, with 20 bases between them. The germline CDR1 and CDR2 sequences are SGDLS and YYNGEE. The CDR3 sequence is CASSPLRDFESEQFF. CDR3 nucleotide sequence: TGTGCCAGCAGCCCCCTAAGGGACTTCGAATCTGAGCAGTTCTTC.

The J gene is TRBJ2-5, the V gene TRBV4-1; TRBD1 matches at 11 bases. Germline V gives CDR1 MGHRA, CDR2 YSYEKL. V lost 3 bases and J lost 5; bases outside the gene matches: 2. This CDR3 region has 14 residues. CDR3 in amino acids: CASSQDRGPETQYF. The CDR3 DNA reads as TGCGCCAGCAGCCAGGACAGGGGGCCCGAGACCCAGTACTTC.

The chain uses TRBV6-5 and TRBJ1-4, with D tentatively TRBD1 (6 bases). This CDR3 has 14 residues. Germline V gene lookup returns CDR1 MNHEY and CDR2 SVGAGI. The V end was cut by 5 bases, the J end by 8 bases, with 15 bases between. CDR3 loop: CASSKQGQEEKLFF. The CDR3 coding sequence is TGTGCCAGCAGTAAACAGGGTCAAGAGGAAAAACTGTTTTTT.

V and J are TRBV5-4 and TRBJ2-5, with 8 bases that match TRBD2. Germline V lookup: CDR1 SGHNT, CDR2 YYREEE (reference sequence). Trimming removed 4 bases from V and 4 bases from J; junction bases left unmatched: 6. This CDR3 comprises 14 residues. The CDR3 sequence: CASSAGGVSETQYF. The CDR3 DNA reads as TGTGCCAGCAGCGCCGGGGGGGTATCAGAGACCCAGTACTTC.

This chain uses TRBV30 with TRBJ2-5; weak D call: TRBD2 (6 bases). From germline, CDR1 is GTSNPN and CDR2 SVGIG (reference sequence). V dropped 0 bases and J dropped 5 bases, with 13 bases sitting between them. CDR3 length: 14 amino acids. In DNA form, the CDR3 reads TGTGCCTGGAGTGTAAGCGGGTTCCGGGAGACCCAGTACTTC. This sequence encodes CAWSVSGFRETQYF.

V usage is TRBV18 and J usage is TRBJ1-6; tentatively, D is TRBD1 (6 bases). V gave up 3 bases and J gave up 5 bases, with 14 bases separating them. There are 16 residues in the CDR3. Looked up from germline, CDR1 is KGHSH and CDR2 is LQKENI. This CDR3 reads CASSPGGGENNSPLHF. DNA of the CDR3: TGTGCCAGCTCACCCGGAGGGGGGGAGAATAATTCACCCCTCCACTTT.

The gene calls are TRBV18 and TRBJ1-2; 7 bases are shared with TRBD1. Unmatched junction bases numbered 1, after V lost 4 bases and J lost 2 bases. CDR1 is KGHSH and CDR2 is LQKENI in the germline V gene. This CDR3 is built from 13 residues. The DNA of the CDR3 is TGTGCCAGCTCACGACAGGGAAACTATGGCTACACCTTC. Protein product: CASSRQGNYGYTF.

The chain carries TRBV30 and TRBJ1-6, with D possibly TRBD1 on 6 matching bases. Germline V lookup: CDR1 GTSNPN, CDR2 SVGIG (reference sequence). There are 13 residues in the CDR3. The V and J ends lost 4 bases and 9 bases respectively, with 13 bases between them. In DNA, the CDR3 is TGTGCCTGGAAAGGACAGCCTTCTTCACCCCTCCACTTT. It yields the protein CAWKGQPSSPLHF.

This clone is categorized as medium-sized. The chain has TRBV7-8 and TRBJ1-1; 8 nucleotides align to TRBD1. There are 15 residues in the CDR3. V lost 4 bases and J lost 1; bases outside the gene matches: 5. The germline V gene has CDR1 SGHVS and CDR2 FQNEAQ. The CDR3 loop reads CASSYSTGGNTEAFF. The DNA of the CDR3 is TGTGCCAGCAGCTATTCAACAGGGGGGAACACTGAAGCTTTCTTT. Using reference TRBV7-8 and TRBJ1-1 for the parts outside the CDR3, the full variable domain is GAGVSQSPRYKVAKRGQDVALRCDPISGHVSLFWYQQALGQGPEFLTYFQNEAQLDKSGLPSDRFFAERPEGSVSTLKIQRTQQEDSAVYLCASSYSTGGNTEAFFGQGTRLTVV.

This chain joins TRBV28 and TRBJ2-3; TRBD2 might be the D (6 bases). The length of the CDR3 is 14 residues. V was clipped by 5 bases and J by 4 bases, with 13 bases between them. Germline V gives CDR1 MDHEN, CDR2 SYDVKM. In DNA form, the CDR3 reads TGTGCCAGCAGTCGGAGAGGAGGGGCAGATACGCAGTATTTT. It translates to CASSRRGGADTQYF.

V gene TRBV5-1 combines with J gene TRBJ1-2, with D unclear. The CDR3 is made up of 13 amino acids. V was trimmed by 9 bases and J by 1 base, leaving 13 bases between them. Germline values: CDR1 SGHRS, CDR2 YFSETQ. The CDR3, as DNA: TGCGCCACCGGGGAAGGGCGTAACTATGGCTACACCTTC. Translating gives CATGEGRNYGYTF.

The gene calls are TRBV6-5 and TRBJ2-7, with TRBD1 matching 7 bases. After removal of 4 bases from V and 6 bases from J, the junction contained 9 bases not matched to a gene. Germline V gives CDR1 MNHEY, CDR2 SVGAGI. This CDR3 is built from 14 residues. The CDR3 coding sequence is TGTGCCAGCAGTTCCGGGACAGCTCACCCCGAGCAGTACTTC. The encoded protein is CASSSGTAHPEQYF.

This clone came up a few times. The rearrangement uses TRBV5-1 and TRBJ2-1; D is unclear. The CDR3 covers 13 residues. CDR1 and CDR2 from the germline V gene are SGHRS and YFSETQ. V was shortened by 0 bases and J by 2 bases, with 3 bases between the two germline ends. CDR3 protein: CASSLDTYNEQFF. The CDR3 DNA reads as TGCGCCAGCAGCTTGGACACCTACAATGAGCAGTTCTTC.

This sequence joins TRBV6-5 and TRBJ1-2; 8 nucleotides line up with TRBD1. Germline assignment: CDR1 MNHEY and CDR2 SVGAGI. V dropped 6 bases and J dropped 5; count of bases not matched to a gene: 5. The CDR3 is 13 amino acids. Written as DNA, the CDR3 is TGTGCCAGCAGCAGGACAGGGACGTATGGCTACACCTTC. Translation gives CASSRTGTYGYTF.

The rearrangement links TRBV5-6 to TRBJ1-1, with D possibly matching TRBD1 (6 bases). From germline, CDR1 is SGHDT and CDR2 YYEEEE. This CDR3 comprises 13 residues. V gave up 2 bases and J gave up 3 bases, with 8 bases separating them. CDR3 protein: CASSLTGYTEAFF. CDR3 DNA sequence: TGTGCCAGCAGCTTAACAGGGTACACTGAAGCTTTCTTT.

The chain uses TRBV28 and TRBJ1-6; no definite D call. The CDR3 covers 14 residues. The ends were cut back, 8 bases at V and 2 bases at J, with 10 bases in the middle. Germline CDR1 MDHEN, CDR2 SYDVKM. CDR3 bases: TGTGCCAGCCGACCCGGGACCTATAATTCACCCCTCCACTTT. The encoded protein is CASRPGTYNSPLHF.